This T cell receptor beta chain is from a study of vaccination and CD4 T cells after COVID-19. The treatment is: roughly 11-day PBMC culture with coronavirus spike peptide pools or control peptides (ViraFEST assay). As regards this clonotype: Antigen specificity is unknown.

Sequencing of the DNA from cultured CD4+ T cells was carried out with the Oncomine TCR Beta short-read assay. Cultures of CD4+ T cells served as the source for extracting genomic DNA. TCRdb ran MiXCR on the PCR reads and lists one entry per CDR3 protein. This sample yields approximately 20,000 distinct CDR3 sequences, of which 65% to 80% are seen a single time; about 18% belongs to the top ten. Germline V gene lookup returns CDR1 MNHNS and CDR2 SASEGT. The V segment lost 5 bases and the J segment 1 base; nucleotides outside the gene matches: 8. This CDR3 comprises 16 residues. The genes are TRBV6-1 and TRBJ1-3; 7 bases are shared with TRBD1. This receptor was obtained from a human donor who received a COVID-19 vaccine. The sample here was CD4+ T cells from blood, cultured in vitro, taken after SARS-CoV-2 vaccination. The CDR3 sequence is CASSSGQDGSGNTIYF. In DNA, the CDR3 is TGTGCCAGCAGTAGTGGACAGGACGGATCTGGAAACACCATATATTTT.